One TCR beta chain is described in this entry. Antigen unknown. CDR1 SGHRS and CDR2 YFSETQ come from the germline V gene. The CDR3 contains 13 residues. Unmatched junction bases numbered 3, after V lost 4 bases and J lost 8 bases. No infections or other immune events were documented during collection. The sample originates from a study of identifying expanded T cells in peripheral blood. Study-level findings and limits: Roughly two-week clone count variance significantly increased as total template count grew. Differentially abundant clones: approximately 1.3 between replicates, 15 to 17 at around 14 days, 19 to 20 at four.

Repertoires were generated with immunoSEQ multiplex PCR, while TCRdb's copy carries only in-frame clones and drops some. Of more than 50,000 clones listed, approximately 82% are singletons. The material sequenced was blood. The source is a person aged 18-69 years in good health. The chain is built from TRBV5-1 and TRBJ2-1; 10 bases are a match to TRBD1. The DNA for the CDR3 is TGCGCCAGCAGCCAAGGACAGGGGGATGAGCAGTTCTTC. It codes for CASSQGQGDEQFF.